These 28 T cell receptor beta chains share one sample of origin, sequenced in a study of CD8+CD57+ T cells in acquired aplastic anemia. The sequenced patients had an expansion of CD8+CD57+ cells seen by flow cytometry. Genomic DNA, the template, was used for profiling of the TCR beta VDJ and CDR3. From the reads, TCRdb called clonotypes with MiXCR, one entry per CDR3 protein. The profile shows some 200,000 distinct CDR3 sequences, around 49% of them singletons. The sequenced sample consisted of sorted CD4+, CD8+, or CD8+CD57+ T cells (not recorded which) from PBMCs. Source of these receptors: a human donor with aplastic anemia.

The genes are TRBV24-1 and TRBJ2-7; 7 positions agree with TRBD2. The ends lost 5 bases at V and 3 bases at J; junction bases unmatched: 6. The CDR3 is 14 residues long. Germline CDR1 is KGHDR and CDR2 is SFDVKD. The CDR3 spells CATSAGGAGYEQYF. CDR3 bases: TGTGCCACCAGTGCGGGGGGAGCTGGCTACGAGCAGTACTTC.

This rearrangement joins TRBV6-1 to TRBJ1-2; TRBD1 matches at 8 bases. The CDR3 is 12 amino acids. The V gene end was trimmed by 6 bases and the J gene end by 6 bases; junction bases not matched to a gene: 3. In germline, CDR1 is MNHNS, CDR2 SASEGT. The DNA for the CDR3 is TGTGCCAGCAGGATCAGGGGGCATGGCTACACCTTC. Translating gives CASRIRGHGYTF.

This clonotype was counted a few times. This chain links TRBV5-1 with TRBJ1-2; the D gene is possibly TRBD1 (5 bases). The ends were cut back, 4 bases at V and 0 bases at J, with 16 bases in the middle. The CDR3 extends over 16 amino acids. In germline, CDR1 is SGHRS, CDR2 YFSETQ. In DNA, the CDR3 is TGCGCCAGCAGCCCTCGGGGCCCTGGGGCTAACTATGGCTACACCTTC. Encoded protein: CASSPRGPGANYGYTF.

Note on this clonotype: A read error is possible here, since a much larger clone lies one base away. The V and J genes are TRBV11-2 and TRBJ2-5, with D possibly TRBD1 on 5 matching bases. CDR3 length equals 19 residues. Germline V lookup: CDR1 SGHAT, CDR2 FQNNGV. CDR3 bases: TGTACCAGCAGCCTTCCGTGGGGTGGGGCTTCGGTTGGATCTGAGACCCAGTACTTC. It codes for CTSSLPWGGASVGSETQYF.

J is TRBJ1-1 and V is TRBV10-2; D remains ambiguous. Deletions cut 3 bases from V and 0 bases from J, with 8 bases between. This CDR3 has 14 residues. Germline V lookup: CDR1 WSHSY, CDR2 SAAADI. The CDR3 loop reads CASSDRSLNTEAFF. CDR3 nucleotides: TGCGCCAGCAGTGATCGGTCGCTGAACACTGAAGCTTTCTTT.

This clonotype was seen just once. This may be a read error, as it is one base from a much larger clone. No conserved phenylalanine or tryptophan is present at the end of the CDR3, so a read error is the likely explanation. The gene calls are TRBV5-1 and TRBJ2-2; 9 bases line up with TRBD1. The CDR3 is made up of 15 amino acids. Germline CDR1 and CDR2: SGHRS and YFSETQ. J lost 4 bases, V lost 2 bases, and 3 bases had no gene match. Written as DNA, the CDR3 is TGCGCCAGCAGCTTCACAGGGGGCGGCACCGGGGAGCTGTTTCTT. It yields the protein CASSFTGGGTGELFL.

V usage is TRBV15 and J usage is TRBJ2-3; D uncertain. The CDR3 runs to 13 residues. V was clipped by 5 bases and J by 4 bases, with 10 bases between them. CDR1 is LNHNV, CDR2 YYDKDF, per germline (reference sequence). The CDR3 nucleotides read TGTGCCACCAGCTCATTCCGCTCAGATACGCAGTATTTT. This sequence encodes CATSSFRSDTQYF.

This clonotype was seen only once. The junction does not match germline at one end; this may be a read error. The chain combines TRBV19 with TRBJ1-4; tentative D call: TRBD1 (6 bases). Germline-derived CDR1 and CDR2 are LNHDA and SQIVND (reference sequence). The CDR3 has 15 amino acids. CDR3 loop: CASSVDRPSNEKLFF. The CDR3 DNA is TGTGCCAGTAGTGTCGACAGGCCCAGTAATGAAAAACTATTTTTT.

V and J are TRBV14 and TRBJ1-2; the D is unclear. The CDR3 runs 13 residues. Germline CDR1 and CDR2: SGHDN and FVKESK. V gave up 4 bases and J gave up 2 bases, with 8 bases separating them. The CDR3 loop is CASSPDKNYGYTF. The CDR3 nucleotides read TGTGCCAGCAGCCCAGACAAGAACTATGGCTACACCTTC. Supplemented by reference TRBV14 and TRBJ1-2, the full variable domain reads EAGVTQFPSHSVIEKGQTVTLRCDPISGHDNLYWYRRVMGKEIKFLLHFVKESKQDESGMPNNRFLAERTGGTYSTLKVQPAELEDSGVYFCASSPDKNYGYTFGSGTRLTVV.

There are a few counts of this clonotype. A much larger clone lies one base from this, so it may be a read error. This likely comes from a read error, as the CDR3 has no conserved phenylalanine or tryptophan at its end. The V call is TRBV5-1, the J call TRBJ1-1; no definite D call. The germline V gene encodes CDR1 SGHRS and CDR2 YFSETQ. CDR3 length: 13 amino acids. V was shortened by 0 bases and J by 3 bases, with 6 bases between the two germline ends. The CDR3 here is CASSLADDTEAFL. The CDR3 DNA reads TGCGCCAGCAGCTTGGCGGACGACACTGAAGCTTTCCTT.

The chain couples TRBV9 to TRBJ1-2; the D is unclear. The CDR3 covers 13 residues. Per the germline V gene, CDR1 is SGDLS and CDR2 is YYNGEE. V was cut by 0 bases and J by 4 bases, with 7 bases left in between. For the CDR3, the DNA is TGTGCCAGCAGCGTAGGTGGCGTCTATGGCTACACCTTC. This codes for CASSVGGVYGYTF.

This clonotype was observed many times. J is TRBJ2-1 and V is TRBV12-3 or TRBV12-4; D may be TRBD1 (6 bases). The V end was cut by 4 bases, the J end by 7 bases, with 14 bases between. This CDR3 has 14 residues. For the CDR3, the DNA is TGTGCCAGCAGTTCAGGGGACCTACGGAATGAGCAGTTCTTC. This translates into CASSSGDLRNEQFF.

The chain employs TRBV19 and TRBJ1-6; D gene ambiguous. Per germline, CDR1 LNHDA and CDR2 SQIVND (reference sequence). The CDR3 is made up of 14 amino acids. Trimming shortened V by 3 bases and J by 2 bases, and 5 bases separated the two germline ends. The CDR3 DNA reads as TGTGCCAGTAGTATTTACACCTATAATTCACCCCTCCACTTT. This gives the protein CASSIYTYNSPLHF.

The J gene is TRBJ2-5, the V gene TRBV29-1; possibly TRBD1 or TRBD2 for D (5 bases each). The CDR3 consists of 12 residues. Deletions cut 4 bases from V and 1 base from J, with 7 bases between. Germline lookup yields CDR1 SQVTM and CDR2 ANQGSEA. The CDR3 is CSVARGQETQYF. In nucleotides, the CDR3 is TGCAGCGTTGCGAGGGGCCAAGAGACCCAGTACTTC.

This clonotype was seen more than once but under ten times. This may come from a read error, since a much larger clone is one base off. The rearrangement uses TRBV2 and TRBJ1-4; 9 bases fit TRBD1. CDR1 and CDR2 from the germline V gene are SNHLY and FYNNEI. The trim removed 9 bases at V and 6 bases at J, leaving 5 bases unmatched. The CDR3 extends over 13 amino acids. The CDR3 sequence is CARAGQGDEKLFF. The CDR3 region has the DNA TGTGCCAGGGCGGGACAGGGCGATGAAAAACTGTTTTTT.

The chain uses TRBV19 and TRBJ2-3, with TRBD1 as a possible D gene (6 bases). The CDR3 length is 16 residues. CDR1 LNHDA and CDR2 SQIVND come from the germline V gene (reference sequence). Between the trimmed V and J ends, which lost 0 bases and 4 bases, there was a span of 14 bases. CDR3 in amino acids: CASSIDQTGRADTQYF. The DNA of the CDR3 is TGTGCCAGTAGTATAGATCAGACAGGACGAGCAGATACGCAGTATTTT.

As regards this clonotype: The junction departs from the called germline gene at one end, perhaps through a read error. As DNA, the CDR3 is TGTGCCAGCAGTTTAAGAGGGGAGATGTTTTTT. Its protein product is CASSLRGEMFF. The chain couples TRBV7-2 to TRBJ2-2; D is tentatively TRBD1 or TRBD2 (5 bases each). Per the germline V gene, CDR1 is SGHTA and CDR2 is FQGNSA. The CDR3 is 11 residues long.

The rearrangement joins TRBV12-3 or TRBV12-4 to TRBJ2-1; TRBD2 aligns across 12 bases. V dropped 5 bases and J dropped 2; count of bases not matched to a gene: 7. The CDR3 is 17 residues long. Here the CDR3 DNA reads TGTGCCAGCAGTCGCGGACTAGCGGGACTCCCCTACAATGAGCAGTTCTTC. Protein product: CASSRGLAGLPYNEQFF.

The chain recombines TRBV9 with TRBJ1-2; D gene unclear. The germline gives CDR1 SGDLS, CDR2 YYNGEE. The CDR3 consists of 14 residues. The V end lost 3 bases, the J end lost 6 bases, and 15 bases lay between the germline ends. CDR3 sequence (DNA): TGTGCCAGCAGCGAGGGATCCACTTTGGATGGCTACACCTTC. It is translated as CASSEGSTLDGYTF.

This clonotype was seen ten or more times. The genes are TRBV6-2 or TRBV6-3 and TRBJ2-3, with 8 nucleotides matching TRBD1. Germline V lookup: CDR1 MNHEY, CDR2 SVGEGT. Losses at the gene ends were 6 bases for V and 4 bases for J; bases not matched to a gene: 6. CDR3 length equals 14 residues. Here the CDR3 DNA reads TGTGCCAGCAGGGACAGGGAACGGTCAGATACGCAGTATTTT. Protein: CASRDRERSDTQYF.

This clonotype was counted at least ten times. The V call is TRBV4-1, the J call TRBJ1-5; TRBD1 agrees at 11 bases. With 3 bases clipped from V and 6 bases from J, the junction kept 7 bases outside the gene matches. The CDR3 runs to 16 residues. CDR1 is MGHRA, CDR2 YSYEKL, per germline. DNA for the CDR3: TGCGCCAGCAGCCACCTGGGACAGGGGGTGGGTCAGCCCCAGCATTTT. Encoded protein: CASSHLGQGVGQPQHF.

This clonotype was counted at least ten times. This chain connects TRBV19 to TRBJ2-1; 9 bases align to TRBD1. Germline CDR1 and CDR2: LNHDA and SQIVND (reference sequence). Trimming took 9 bases from V and 5 from J; bases not matched to a gene: 8. The CDR3 totals 14 residues. The CDR3 loop reads CASGDREAHNEQFF. CDR3 nucleotides: TGTGCCAGCGGGGACAGGGAGGCCCACAATGAGCAGTTCTTC. The variable domain in full, with the rest retrieved from reference TRBV19 and TRBJ2-1, is DGGITQSPKYLFRKEGQNVTLSCEQNLNHDAMYWYRQDPGQGLRLIYYSQIVNDFQKGDIAEGYSVSREKKESFPLTVTSAQKNPTAFYLCASGDREAHNEQFFGPGTRLTVL.

This clonotype appeared many times. The chain joins TRBV12-3 or TRBV12-4 to TRBJ1-2; D possibly corresponds to TRBD1 (5 bases). CDR3 length: 12 residues. The ends were cut back, 3 bases at V and 10 bases at J, with 12 bases in the middle. The DNA of the CDR3 is TGTGCCAGCAGTTTTTCGGGGGAAGTCTACACCTTC. Translation: CASSFSGEVYTF.

Regarding this clonotype: Compared with germline, one end of the junction differs, possibly owing to a read error. V is TRBV7-9 and J is TRBJ1-6; D is perhaps TRBD1 (6 bases). Looked up from germline, CDR1 is SEHNR and CDR2 is FQNEAQ (reference sequence). The CDR3 has 16 amino acids. This CDR3 reads CASTRDRSSYNSPLHF. The DNA for the CDR3 is TGCGCCAGCACCCGAGACAGGAGCTCCTATAATTCACCCCTCCACTTT.

The chain links TRBV29-1 to TRBJ2-5; D unclear. The CDR3 has 12 residues. Trimming took off 4 bases at V and 3 bases at J, with 9 bases between the two ends. CDR1 is SQVTM, CDR2 ANQGSEA, per germline. This chain's CDR3 is CSVVPNKETQYF. The CDR3 DNA is TGCAGCGTTGTACCCAACAAAGAGACCCAGTACTTC.

The CDR3 coding sequence is TGTGCCAGCAGCGCCCAGGGAGGGAACACTGAAGCTTTCTTT. As protein: CASSAQGGNTEAFF. J is TRBJ1-1 and V is TRBV9, with D possibly matching TRBD1 (5 bases). The CDR3 totals 14 residues. Germline CDR1 is SGDLS and CDR2 is YYNGEE. The V gene lost 3 bases and the J gene lost 1 base, with 10 bases spanning the gap.

A remark on this clonotype: This may stem from a read error, because a much larger clone lies one nucleotide away. The chain couples TRBV5-5 to TRBJ2-7, with 7 bases matching TRBD1. CDR3 size: 14 residues. The germline CDR1 and CDR2 sequences are SGHKS and YYEKEE (reference sequence). CDR3 residues: CASSPGQRVYEQHF. CDR3 nucleotide sequence: TGCGCCAGCAGCCCGGGACAGCGAGTCTACGAGCAGCACTTC.

This clonotype was counted at least ten times. V and J are TRBV2 and TRBJ2-1; D gene uncertain. CDR1 and CDR2 (germline): SNHLY, FYNNEI. The CDR3 consists of 14 residues. Trimming cost V 5 bases and J 0 bases, with 8 bases left between them. The CDR3 DNA follows: TGTGCCAGCAGTTTCGGACCCTCCTACAATGAGCAGTTCTTC. It translates to CASSFGPSYNEQFF. The whole variable domain, remainder taken from reference TRBV2 and TRBJ2-1, is EPEVTQTPSHQVTQMGQEVILRCVPISNHLYFYWYRQILGQKVEFLVSFYNNEISEKSEIFDDQFSVERPDGSNFTLKIRSTKLEDSAMYFCASSFGPSYNEQFFGPGTRLTVL.